The 24 T cell receptor beta chains below all came from one sample that was sequenced in a study of identical twins. Via MiXCR, TCRdb re-called the 5' RACE reads, giving one row per CDR3 protein. Of 1.5 million or so distinct CDR3 sequences in the sample, around 33% were seen once. Sequencing was carried out using cord blood. The receptors originated from a newborn girl in good health.

This clonotype has more than one count but fewer than ten. This chain connects TRBV12-3 or TRBV12-4 to TRBJ2-7, with D unresolved. The CDR3 loop spans 16 amino acids. V lost 0 bases to trimming and J lost 2 bases, with 14 bases between them. CDR3 sequence reads: CASSLALDWVAYEQYF. As DNA, the CDR3 is TGTGCCAGCAGTTTAGCACTCGACTGGGTAGCCTACGAGCAGTACTTC.

The CDR3 here is CASSFSDSSYNEQFF. The DNA of the CDR3 is TGTGCCAGCAGCTTTAGCGATAGCTCCTACAATGAGCAGTTCTTC. The chain has TRBV7-2 and TRBJ2-1; possible D gene TRBD2, 5 bases. CDR1 and CDR2 (germline): SGHTA, FQGNSA. The CDR3 totals 15 residues. The V gene lost 3 bases and the J gene lost 0 bases, with 9 bases spanning the gap.

The V call is TRBV3-1, the J call TRBJ2-3; 10 bases fit TRBD2. This CDR3 is built from 17 residues. V lost 0 bases and J lost 6; bases outside the gene matches: 9. Germline values: CDR1 LGHDT, CDR2 YNNKEL (reference sequence). The CDR3 DNA sequence: TGTGCCAGCAGCCAAGATCTGAGGAGCGGGAGGGCGGATACGCAGTATTTT. Protein product: CASSQDLRSGRADTQYF.

The chain uses TRBV29-1 and TRBJ1-2, with TRBD1 matching over 11 bases. Per germline, CDR1 SQVTM and CDR2 ANQGSEA. V shed 6 bases and J 4 bases; nucleotides not matched to a gene: 13. There are 16 residues in the CDR3. CDR3 sequence (DNA): TGCAGCGTCTCGGGGACAGGGGGGATCCCTAGCTATGGCTACACCTTC. Amino acid sequence: CSVSGTGGIPSYGYTF.

This clonotype showed up just a few times. The chain employs TRBV18 and TRBJ2-5; D not certain. The V gene's germline CDR1 is KGHSH and CDR2 LQKENI. The CDR3 is made up of 14 amino acids. Trimming took 3 bases from V and 3 from J, leaving 11 bases between them. Here the CDR3 reads CASSPNGIEETQYF. The CDR3 DNA is TGTGCCAGCTCACCGAACGGAATCGAAGAGACCCAGTACTTC.

The rearrangement joins TRBV2 to TRBJ2-6; no reliable D call. Trimming stripped 3 bases from V and 0 bases from J, with 15 bases between. CDR3 size: 18 residues. CDR1 is SNHLY and CDR2 is FYNNEI in the germline V gene. The chain's CDR3 is CASSEGFQMGSGANVLTF. In nucleotides, the CDR3 is TGTGCCAGCAGTGAGGGCTTCCAGATGGGCTCTGGGGCCAACGTCCTGACTTTC.

The chain joins TRBV6-5 to TRBJ2-7; 8 nucleotides match TRBD2. This CDR3 region has 18 residues. V gave up 0 bases and J gave up 0 bases; unmatched junction bases: 10. The germline V gene encodes CDR1 MNHEY and CDR2 SVGAGI. The CDR3 region has the DNA TGTGCCAGCAGTTACTCTATCTGGACTAGCAGAAGCTCCTACGAGCAGTACTTC. Translation gives CASSYSIWTSRSSYEQYF.

This clonotype was observed a few times. The chain carries TRBV28 and TRBJ2-7; D remains ambiguous. The germline V gene encodes CDR1 MDHEN and CDR2 SYDVKM. The CDR3 is made up of 13 amino acids. V gave up 3 bases and J gave up 6 bases, with 12 bases separating them. This CDR3 is CASSFKGYGEQYF. The CDR3 DNA is TGTGCCAGCAGTTTCAAAGGGTATGGCGAGCAGTACTTC.

The CDR3 DNA reads as TGCGCCAGCAGCCAAGTGGGACGGGCAGCCAATGAGCAGTTCTTC. Translating gives CASSQVGRAANEQFF. The J gene is TRBJ2-1, the V gene TRBV4-1, with D possibly called TRBD1 or TRBD2 (5 bases each). CDR1 is MGHRA, CDR2 YSYEKL, per germline. The V end lost 1 base, the J end lost 6 bases, and 13 bases lay between the germline ends. The CDR3 runs 15 residues.

The chain couples TRBV7-6 to TRBJ2-7; D unresolved. V was clipped by 3 bases and J by 3 bases, with 15 bases between them. CDR3 size: 15 residues. Germline loops: CDR1 SGHVS, CDR2 FNYEAQ. CDR3: CASSFGTTNDYEQYF. The CDR3 bases are TGTGCCAGCAGCTTCGGAACTACAAATGACTACGAGCAGTACTTC.

This clonotype was detected a few times. This chain uses TRBV7-9 with TRBJ2-1; 7 nucleotides match TRBD2. CDR1 and CDR2 (germline): SEHNR, FQNEAQ (reference sequence). The CDR3 spans 16 residues. V was pared by 5 bases and J by 4 bases, with 11 bases of the junction left unmatched. The chain's CDR3 is CASSPPIGRVYNEQFF. For the CDR3, the DNA is TGTGCCAGCAGCCCCCCGATAGGGAGGGTTTACAATGAGCAGTTCTTC.

This chain connects TRBV12-3 or TRBV12-4 to TRBJ2-4; the D is unclear. The assigned J gene may be wrong: the sequence end matches TRBJ2-5 better. The CDR3 has 15 amino acids. The chain's CDR3 is CASSLVQDPQETQYF. The CDR3 nucleotides are TGTGCCAGCAGTTTAGTTCAGGACCCGCAAGAGACCCAGTACTTC.

This clonotype came up a few times. The chain recombines TRBV20-1 with TRBJ2-4; possibly TRBD1 or TRBD2 for D (6 bases each). V lost 3 bases and J lost 1, with 13 bases in between. CDR1 is DFQATT, CDR2 SNEGSKA, per germline (reference sequence). This CDR3 is 15 amino acids long. CDR3 amino acids: CSASSLGGAKNIQYF. The CDR3 coding sequence is TGCAGTGCTAGCTCACTGGGGGGCGCCAAAAACATTCAGTACTTC.

The rearrangement links TRBV12-3 or TRBV12-4 to TRBJ2-6; D may be TRBD1 or TRBD2 (5 bases each). The CDR3 is 19 residues long. The V and J ends lost 6 bases and 0 bases respectively, with 21 bases between them. This CDR3 is CASSTRPGRSYSGANVLTF. CDR3 bases: TGTGCCAGCAGCACCAGACCGGGACGGTCATACTCTGGGGCCAACGTCCTGACTTTC.

This clonotype showed up just a few times. The chain links TRBV10-3 to TRBJ2-1; 12 positions agree with TRBD2. V lost 6 bases and J lost 6; bases outside the gene matches: 9. CDR3 length: 16 residues. Germline assignment: CDR1 ENHRY and CDR2 SYGVKD. This CDR3 reads CAIRSGTSGFRNEQFF. The DNA of the CDR3 is TGTGCCATCAGATCCGGGACTAGCGGGTTCCGCAATGAGCAGTTCTTC.

In its sample, this clonotype was seen a few times. The J gene is TRBJ2-7, the V gene TRBV29-1; 8 bases are a match to TRBD1. CDR3 size: 14 residues. V lost 6 bases, J lost 2 bases, and 9 bases stayed unmatched. Germline CDR1 SQVTM, CDR2 ANQGSEA. CDR3 DNA sequence: TGCAGCGTCAGGACAGGGAGATCCCCCTACGAGCAGTACTTC. Protein: CSVRTGRSPYEQYF.

This clonotype was counted only a few times. The J gene is TRBJ2-7, the V gene TRBV20-1, with 7 bases matching TRBD1. Germline V gives CDR1 DFQATT, CDR2 SNEGSKA (reference sequence). The CDR3 spans 12 residues. The V and J ends lost 6 bases and 6 bases, in that order; junction bases with no gene match: 8. The CDR3 DNA sequence: TGCAGTGCCCCATCGACAGGGCTCGAGCAGTACTTC. This translates into CSAPSTGLEQYF.

Of note for this clonotype: Relative to the germline gene, one junction end is altered; a read error may explain this. The gene calls are TRBV12-3 or TRBV12-4 and TRBJ2-3; D is uncertain. The CDR3 totals 14 residues. CDR3 region: CASSLGPSTDTEYF. The CDR3 DNA is TGTGCCAGCAGTTTAGGGCCGAGCACAGATACGGAGTATTTT.

The table lists this clonotype with many counts. The rearrangement links TRBV29-1 to TRBJ2-7; D may be TRBD1 (5 bases). Germline assignment: CDR1 SQVTM and CDR2 ANQGSEA. V lost 7 bases and J lost 4, with 14 bases in between. This CDR3 spans 12 amino acids. The CDR3 DNA sequence: TGCAGCGCCACAGGCTCCCTATACGAGCAGTACTTC. This codes for CSATGSLYEQYF.

This clonotype was recorded a few times. The chain uses TRBV12-3 or TRBV12-4 and TRBJ2-7; D may be TRBD2 (7 bases). The CDR3 length is 15 residues. V lost 3 bases to trimming and J lost 0 bases, with 12 bases between them. The CDR3 nucleotides are TGTGCCAGCAGTTTTCGGGGGGCATACTCCTACGAGCAGTACTTC. Encoded protein: CASSFRGAYSYEQYF.

This clonotype appeared a few times. This rearrangement joins TRBV4-1 to TRBJ2-1; TRBD2 matches 7 bases. CDR1 is MGHRA and CDR2 is YSYEKL in the germline V gene. Trimming at V came to 2 bases and at J to 5 bases, leaving 12 bases not matched to a gene. The CDR3 loop spans 17 amino acids. In DNA form, the CDR3 reads TGCGCCAGCAGCCAACGCCCTGAAATAGCGGGTAACAATGAGCAGTTCTTC. This translates into CASSQRPEIAGNNEQFF.

In its sample, this clonotype was seen a few times. The chain carries TRBV5-1 and TRBJ2-7, with no clear D. Trimming removed 0 bases from V and 4 bases from J, with 17 bases in between. The length of the CDR3 is 16 residues. Per the germline V gene, CDR1 is SGHRS and CDR2 is YFSETQ. DNA of the CDR3: TGCGCCAGCAGCTTGGTTGGCAGGCTCCAAAGTTACGAGCAGTACTTC. Its translation is CASSLVGRLQSYEQYF.

V and J are TRBV4-2 and TRBJ1-5, with a weak D call TRBD1 (6 bases). The ends were cut back, 1 base at V and 0 bases at J, with 16 bases in the middle. From germline, CDR1 is LGHNA and CDR2 YNFKEQ. The CDR3 contains 18 residues. The CDR3 sequence: CASSQVGGGTYSNQPQHF. CDR3 coding DNA: TGTGCCAGCAGCCAAGTAGGGGGGGGGACATATAGCAATCAGCCCCAGCATTTT.

Concerning this clonotype: A much larger clone differs by one base, so this may be a read error. V and J are TRBV4-2 and TRBJ2-7; possible D gene TRBD2, 5 bases. Germline V CDR1 and CDR2: LGHNA, YNFKEQ. There are 12 residues in the CDR3. CDR3 coding DNA: TGTGCCGGCAGCCAAGACTACAATGAGCAGTACTTC. Its translation is CAGSQDYNEQYF.